A selection of T cell receptor beta chains follows, all from one sample in a study of T cell responses to AZD1222 COVID-19 vaccine. Clones were read by immunoSEQ multiplex PCR, and TCRdb kept only the in-frame ones, dropping some. The data show about 56,000 clones, 70% to 90% seen once. The sequenced sample was peripheral blood, obtained on day 0 of AZD1222 vaccination. These TCRs come from an adult in good health. Each CDR3 is given with its conserved first and last residue. D genes are given only for firm matches. Where a row states a size, it is once, few, many or the class of an expanded clone; other rows omit it.

abundance: NA; v_gene: TRBV5-1; d_gene: TRBD1; j_gene: TRBJ1-1; CDR3nt: TGCGCCAGCAGCTTGCGCAGGGGGCCGAGGACTGAAGCTTTCTTT; CDR3aa: CASSLRRGPRTEAFF
abundance: NA; v_gene: TRBV19; d_gene: NA; j_gene: TRBJ1-1; CDR3nt: TGTGCCAGTACCCTCCAGGGGCTCGGGGCTGAAGCTTTCTTT; CDR3aa: CASTLQGLGAEAFF
abundance: few; v_gene: TRBV7-9; d_gene: NA; j_gene: TRBJ1-2; CDR3nt: TGTGCCAGCAGCTTAGCCGCGGCAGGGGAGGGCTATGGCTACACCTTC; CDR3aa: CASSLAAAGEGYGYTF
abundance: NA; v_gene: TRBV4-1; d_gene: NA; j_gene: TRBJ2-1; CDR3nt: TGCGCCAGCAGCCAAGACGTAGGGACTTCTCCTACCTACAATGAGCAGTTCTTC; CDR3aa: CASSQDVGTSPTYNEQFF
abundance: NA; v_gene: TRBV3-1/TRBV3-2; d_gene: NA; j_gene: TRBJ2-3; CDR3nt: TGTGCCAGCAGCCCCAATATCACAGATACGCAGTATTTT; CDR3aa: CASSPNITDTQYF
abundance: once; v_gene: TRBV27; d_gene: TRBD1; j_gene: TRBJ1-5; CDR3nt: TGTGCCAGCAGTTTAAAAGGGACAGGGGGCGATCAGCCCCAGCATTTT; CDR3aa: CASSLKGTGGDQPQHF
abundance: NA; v_gene: TRBV19; d_gene: TRBD1; j_gene: TRBJ1-5; CDR3nt: TGTGCCAGTAAGTTGGGGCAGGGGGCTTATCAGCCCCAGCATTTT; CDR3aa: CASKLGQGAYQPQHF
abundance: NA; v_gene: TRBV5-6; d_gene: NA; j_gene: TRBJ1-3; CDR3nt: TGTGCCAGCAACCTGCAGACGGTGAACACCATATATTTT; CDR3aa: CASNLQTVNTIYF
abundance: NA; v_gene: TRBV2; d_gene: TRBD2; j_gene: TRBJ2-5; CDR3nt: TGTGCCAGCACCCCCGGGACTAGTTTTTTAGAGACCCAGTACTTC; CDR3aa: CASTPGTSFLETQYF
abundance: NA; v_gene: TRBV6-5; d_gene: TRBD1; j_gene: TRBJ2-5; CDR3nt: TGTGCCAGCAGCGGACAGGGAGAGACCCAGTACTTC; CDR3aa: CASSGQGETQYF
abundance: NA; v_gene: TRBV2; d_gene: TRBD1; j_gene: TRBJ1-2; CDR3nt: TGTGCCAGCAGTTGGGTGGAAGGGACAGCCTATGGCTACACCTTC; CDR3aa: CASSWVEGTAYGYTF
abundance: NA; v_gene: TRBV3-1/TRBV3-2; d_gene: NA; j_gene: TRBJ1-1; CDR3nt: TGTGCCAGCAGCCAAGTTCTGAACACTGAAGCTTTCTTT; CDR3aa: CASSQVLNTEAFF
abundance: once; v_gene: TRBV14; d_gene: TRBD2; j_gene: TRBJ2-1; CDR3nt: TGTGCCAGCAGCGACAAGCCCTCGGCGGGGGGACTTTACAATGAGCAGTTCTTC; CDR3aa: CASSDKPSAGGLYNEQFF
abundance: NA; v_gene: TRBV19; d_gene: TRBD1; j_gene: TRBJ2-1; CDR3nt: TGTGCCAGTAGTCTGGAAGGGGGCTTAAGCTCCTACAATGAGCAGTTCTTC; CDR3aa: CASSLEGGLSSYNEQFF
abundance: NA; v_gene: TRBV19; d_gene: TRBD1; j_gene: TRBJ1-2; CDR3nt: TGTGCCAGTAGTATAGCGGGACAGGGGCTCATAGATGGCTACACCTTC; CDR3aa: CASSIAGQGLIDGYTF
abundance: large; v_gene: TRBV28; d_gene: TRBD2; j_gene: TRBJ2-5; CDR3nt: TGTGCCAGCAGTTTAATGAGCGGGGAAGGATGGGAGACCCAGTACTTC; CDR3aa: CASSLMSGEGWETQYF
abundance: NA; v_gene: TRBV11-2; d_gene: NA; j_gene: TRBJ2-3; CDR3nt: TGTGCCAGCAGCTTTCAGGGGCGAAGCACAGATACGCAGTATTTT; CDR3aa: CASSFQGRSTDTQYF
abundance: NA; v_gene: TRBV30; d_gene: NA; j_gene: TRBJ1-6; CDR3nt: TGTGCCTGGAGTCCCGGGACTTCCTATAATTCACCCCTCCACTTT; CDR3aa: CAWSPGTSYNSPLHF
abundance: NA; v_gene: TRBV12-3/TRBV12-4; d_gene: NA; j_gene: TRBJ1-2; CDR3nt: TGTGCCAGCAGTTCCACCAGCTATGGCTACACCTTC; CDR3aa: CASSSTSYGYTF
abundance: NA; v_gene: TRBV20-1; d_gene: NA; j_gene: TRBJ1-2; CDR3nt: TGCAGTGCTAGTGGTTGGACCCCGAACTATGGCTACACCTTC; CDR3aa: CSASGWTPNYGYTF
abundance: NA; v_gene: TRBV10-2; d_gene: TRBD1; j_gene: TRBJ2-7; CDR3nt: TGCGCCAGCAGTCCCGGGACAGGGATCTACGAGCAGTACTTC; CDR3aa: CASSPGTGIYEQYF
abundance: NA; v_gene: TRBV9; d_gene: NA; j_gene: TRBJ1-6; CDR3nt: TGTGCCAGCAGCGTAGGGAGCTCCTATAATTCACCCCTCCACTTT; CDR3aa: CASSVGSSYNSPLHF
abundance: NA; v_gene: TRBV9; d_gene: TRBD1; j_gene: TRBJ1-4; CDR3nt: TGTGCCAGCAGCGCCCCCAGACAGGGTACCAATGAAAAACTGTTTTTT; CDR3aa: CASSAPRQGTNEKLFF
abundance: NA; v_gene: TRBV7-9; d_gene: TRBD1; j_gene: TRBJ2-5; CDR3nt: TGTGCCAGCAGCATAGGGGGTGAGACAGGGCGGGAGACCCAGTACTTC; CDR3aa: CASSIGGETGRETQYF
abundance: NA; v_gene: TRBV30; d_gene: NA; j_gene: TRBJ1-2; CDR3nt: TGTGCCTGGAGCGTCGCAGCGGCAGCTACTGCCTATGGCTACACCTTC; CDR3aa: CAWSVAAAATAYGYTF
abundance: NA; v_gene: TRBV5-1; d_gene: TRBD1; j_gene: TRBJ2-4; CDR3nt: TGCGCCAGCAGCTTGTTGTTCGACAGGGGGTCTGTGCAGTACTTC; CDR3aa: CASSLLFDRGSVQYF
abundance: once; v_gene: TRBV9; d_gene: NA; j_gene: TRBJ1-4; CDR3nt: TGTGCCAGCAGCGAACGGGGGCAGATTAATGAAAAACTGTTTTTT; CDR3aa: CASSERGQINEKLFF
abundance: NA; v_gene: TRBV4-1; d_gene: NA; j_gene: TRBJ1-6; CDR3nt: TGCGCCAGCAGCCAAGACGGATTTAATTCACCCCTCCACTTT; CDR3aa: CASSQDGFNSPLHF
abundance: NA; v_gene: TRBV7-2; d_gene: TRBD1; j_gene: TRBJ2-5; CDR3nt: TGTGCCAGCAGTAAAACGGGGACAGTTTCGACAGAGACCCAGTACTTC; CDR3aa: CASSKTGTVSTETQYF
abundance: few; v_gene: TRBV9; d_gene: NA; j_gene: TRBJ1-6; CDR3nt: TGTGCCAGCAGCGCCGTACGGGAGTCACCCCTCCACTTT; CDR3aa: CASSAVRESPLHF
abundance: NA; v_gene: TRBV10-1; d_gene: TRBD2; j_gene: TRBJ2-5; CDR3nt: TGCGCCAGCAGTGAGTCTAGCGGGGGGAGGTGTGGGACCCAGTACTTC; CDR3aa: CASSESSGGRCGTQYF
abundance: NA; v_gene: TRBV5-4; d_gene: NA; j_gene: TRBJ1-1; CDR3nt: TGTGCCAGCAGTAAACAGGAGTCTTTTGGAAACACTGAAGCTTTCTTT; CDR3aa: CASSKQESFGNTEAFF
abundance: few; v_gene: TRBV10-1; d_gene: NA; j_gene: TRBJ1-2; CDR3nt: TGCGCCAGCAGAACGGCCCAGGGATTTGATGACTATGGCTACACCTTC; CDR3aa: CASRTAQGFDDYGYTF
abundance: NA; v_gene: TRBV30; d_gene: NA; j_gene: TRBJ2-5; CDR3nt: TGTGCCTGGAGTGTACTGGTGTTGGAGACCCAGTACTTC; CDR3aa: CAWSVLVLETQYF
abundance: NA; v_gene: TRBV15; d_gene: TRBD1; j_gene: TRBJ1-6; CDR3nt: TGTGCCGCGATATCCGGGACAGTTAATTCACCCCTCCACTTT; CDR3aa: CAAISGTVNSPLHF
abundance: NA; v_gene: TRBV11-2; d_gene: NA; j_gene: TRBJ1-1; CDR3nt: TGTGCCAGCAGCCCCTCCACGGGCGGAGTGAACACTGAAGCTTTCTTT; CDR3aa: CASSPSTGGVNTEAFF
abundance: NA; v_gene: TRBV7-2; d_gene: NA; j_gene: TRBJ1-1; CDR3nt: TGTGCCAGCAGCTCCCAGGGTAGGAACACTGAAGCTTTCTTT; CDR3aa: CASSSQGRNTEAFF
abundance: once; v_gene: TRBV28; d_gene: TRBD1; j_gene: TRBJ1-6; CDR3nt: TGTGCCAGCTGGGACAGCAATAATTCACCCCTCCACTTT; CDR3aa: CASWDSNNSPLHF
abundance: NA; v_gene: TRBV6-1; d_gene: NA; j_gene: TRBJ1-5; CDR3nt: TGTGCCAGCAGTGAAAGAAATCAGCCCCAGCATTTT; CDR3aa: CASSERNQPQHF
abundance: once; v_gene: TRBV29-1; d_gene: NA; j_gene: TRBJ2-5; CDR3nt: TGCAGCGTTTCCGACGCCCTTCGGATGACCCAGTACTTC; CDR3aa: CSVSDALRMTQYF
abundance: NA; v_gene: TRBV19; d_gene: NA; j_gene: TRBJ1-1; CDR3nt: TGTGCCAGTAGTACGACGACAGGGAACACTGAAGCTTTCTTT; CDR3aa: CASSTTTGNTEAFF
abundance: NA; v_gene: TRBV6-1; d_gene: NA; j_gene: TRBJ1-2; CDR3nt: TGTGCCAGCAGTGAATCCCCTCTCTACACCTTC; CDR3aa: CASSESPLYTF
abundance: NA; v_gene: TRBV4-2; d_gene: NA; j_gene: TRBJ1-4; CDR3nt: TGTGCCAGCAGCCAGGATAATGAAAAACTGTTTTTT; CDR3aa: CASSQDNEKLFF
abundance: NA; v_gene: TRBV2; d_gene: TRBD2; j_gene: TRBJ2-3; CDR3nt: TGTGCCAGCAGCTGGACTAGCCGCACAGATACGCAGTATTTT; CDR3aa: CASSWTSRTDTQYF
abundance: NA; v_gene: TRBV2; d_gene: NA; j_gene: TRBJ2-5; CDR3nt: TGTGCCAGCAGTCAGGACAGTCAAGAGACCCAGTACTTC; CDR3aa: CASSQDSQETQYF
abundance: NA; v_gene: TRBV2; d_gene: NA; j_gene: TRBJ1-6; CDR3nt: TGTGCCAGCAGTGCGTGGGACGGCTATAATTCACCCCTCCACTTT; CDR3aa: CASSAWDGYNSPLHF
abundance: NA; v_gene: TRBV25-1; d_gene: TRBD1; j_gene: TRBJ1-2; CDR3nt: TGTGCCAGCAGTGAATATGAGGGGGCACTAGGAGGCTACACCTTC; CDR3aa: CASSEYEGALGGYTF
abundance: NA; v_gene: TRBV3-1/TRBV3-2; d_gene: NA; j_gene: TRBJ2-5; CDR3nt: TGTGCCAGCAGCCAATACGGCCAAGAGACCCAGTACTTC; CDR3aa: CASSQYGQETQYF
abundance: NA; v_gene: TRBV6-4; d_gene: NA; j_gene: TRBJ2-2; CDR3nt: TGTGCCAGCAGTGACTCTTGGGGCGGGACCGGGGAGCTGTTTTTT; CDR3aa: CASSDSWGGTGELFF
abundance: NA; v_gene: TRBV28; d_gene: NA; j_gene: TRBJ1-2; CDR3nt: TGTGCCAGCAGTGACTTGACCTTGACTAACTATGGCTACACCTTC; CDR3aa: CASSDLTLTNYGYTF
abundance: NA; v_gene: TRBV2; d_gene: NA; j_gene: TRBJ1-1; CDR3nt: TGTGCCAGCAGGGGGACAAGGACTGAAGCTTTCTTT; CDR3aa: CASRGTRTEAFF
abundance: NA; v_gene: TRBV28; d_gene: TRBD1; j_gene: TRBJ2-7; CDR3nt: TGTGCCAGCAGTTCGCGACAGGGCCACGAGCAGTACTTC; CDR3aa: CASSSRQGHEQYF
abundance: NA; v_gene: TRBV11-3; d_gene: NA; j_gene: TRBJ1-5; CDR3nt: TGTGCCAGCAGCTTAGGGGATCAGCCCCAGCATTTT; CDR3aa: CASSLGDQPQHF
abundance: NA; v_gene: TRBV14; d_gene: TRBD2; j_gene: TRBJ2-1; CDR3nt: TGTGCCAGCAGCCTCAGTACGGGACTAGCGGGGGGCCGGTACAATGAGCAGTTCTTC; CDR3aa: CASSLSTGLAGGRYNEQFF
abundance: NA; v_gene: TRBV5-8; d_gene: NA; j_gene: TRBJ1-5; CDR3nt: TGTGCCAGCAGCTTGGACATTTCGGGGGGCTGGGGTCAGCCCCAGCATTTT; CDR3aa: CASSLDISGGWGQPQHF
abundance: NA; v_gene: TRBV10-2; d_gene: NA; j_gene: TRBJ1-1; CDR3nt: TGCGCCAGCAGTGGGGATATGGGGGGCACTGAAGCTTTCTTT; CDR3aa: CASSGDMGGTEAFF